This T cell receptor (beta chain) originates from a study of cytomegalovirus exposure and HLA in healthy donors. Findings and limits, study-wide: There were a few CMV-associated chains whose specificity for CMV antigens was confirmed in vitro. For most subjects, TCR beta sequences were reported to predict HLA-A and HLA-B alleles with accuracy.

The germline CDR1 and CDR2 sequences are SGHDT and YYEEEE. This CDR3 is 13 amino acids long. Note on this clone: The antigen remains unidentified.

This PCR relied on a set of 60 Vbeta primers and 13 Jbeta primers. The assay was immunoSEQ multiplex PCR, and TCRdb's table has in-frame clones only and misses some. The table lists roughly 120,000 clones, about 72% of them singletons. The sample taken for sequencing was PBMCs. The rearrangement joins TRBV5-6 to TRBJ2-5; a weak D match, TRBD1 (5 bases). Near its end, the DNA agrees better with TRBJ2-7, so the J call may be wrong. The clonotype comes from a man aged 25 to 45 in good health and CMV-seropositive. The CDR3 protein is CASSFTGSYEQYF. The CDR3 coding sequence is TGTGCCAGCAGCTTCACAGGCTCCTACGAGCAGTACTTC.